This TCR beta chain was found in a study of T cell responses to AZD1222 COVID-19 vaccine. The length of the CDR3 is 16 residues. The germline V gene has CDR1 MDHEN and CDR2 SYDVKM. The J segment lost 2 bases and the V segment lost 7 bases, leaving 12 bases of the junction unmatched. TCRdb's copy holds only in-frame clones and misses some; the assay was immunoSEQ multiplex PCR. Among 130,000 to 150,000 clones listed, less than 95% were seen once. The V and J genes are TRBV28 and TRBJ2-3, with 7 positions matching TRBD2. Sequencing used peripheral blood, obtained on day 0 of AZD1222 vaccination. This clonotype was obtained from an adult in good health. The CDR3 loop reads CASIPSSGALTDTQYF. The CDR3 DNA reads TGTGCCAGCATCCCTTCCAGCGGGGCCCTCACAGATACGCAGTATTTT.